This T cell receptor beta chain was sequenced during a study of T cell responses to AZD1222 COVID-19 vaccine. Study-level findings and limits: White British people made up most donors, females outnumbered males, and clonal diversity was possibly underestimated. Reportedly, nearly half of unique spike TCRs recognized epitopes outside B.1.351/B.1.1.7 mutations.

Germline lookup yields CDR1 ENHRY and CDR2 SYGVKD. The CDR3 spans 12 residues. J was trimmed by 5 bases and V by 6 bases; bases with no gene match: 4. Libraries were prepared by immunoSEQ multiplex PCR; TCRdb keeps only in-frame clonotypes and omits some of them. The sample holds fewer than 120,000 clones, about nine tenths seen once. Regarding this clone: Its antigen is undetermined.

V gene TRBV10-3 combines with J gene TRBJ2-7, with 7 bases aligning to TRBD1. The sequencing here drew on peripheral blood, taken on day 0 of AZD1222 vaccination. The sequence was obtained from an adult in good health. As DNA, the CDR3 is TGTGCCATCAGCGCCGGGACAGACGAGCAGTACTTC. Translation: CAISAGTDEQYF.